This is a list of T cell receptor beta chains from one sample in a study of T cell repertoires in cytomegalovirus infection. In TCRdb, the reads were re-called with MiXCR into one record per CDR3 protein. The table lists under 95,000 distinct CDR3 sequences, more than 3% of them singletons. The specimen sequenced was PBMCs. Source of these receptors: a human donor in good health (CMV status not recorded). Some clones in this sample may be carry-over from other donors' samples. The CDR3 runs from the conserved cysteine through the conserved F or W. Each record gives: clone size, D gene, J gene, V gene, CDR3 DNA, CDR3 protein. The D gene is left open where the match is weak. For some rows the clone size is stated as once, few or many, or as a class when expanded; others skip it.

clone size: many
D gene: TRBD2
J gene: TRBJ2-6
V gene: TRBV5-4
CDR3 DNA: TGTGCCAGCAAGGACGGGAGGGCCGCTGGGGCCAACGTCCTGACTTTC
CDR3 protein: CASKDGRAAGANVLTF

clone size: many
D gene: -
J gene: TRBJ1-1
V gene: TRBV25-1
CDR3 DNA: TGTGCCAGCAGGGGACATAGGGGTGATGACACTGAAGCTTTCTTT
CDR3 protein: CASRGHRGDDTEAFF

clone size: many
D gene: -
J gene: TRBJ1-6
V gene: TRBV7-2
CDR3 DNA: TGTGCCAGCAGCTTAGTTCGGGGGAAAAATTCACCCCTCCACTTT
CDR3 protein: CASSLVRGKNSPLHF

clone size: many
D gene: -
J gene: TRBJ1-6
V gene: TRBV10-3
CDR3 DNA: TGTGCCACCGCTCGGGCTGGTTTTTCACCCCTCCACTTT
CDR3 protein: CATARAGFSPLHF

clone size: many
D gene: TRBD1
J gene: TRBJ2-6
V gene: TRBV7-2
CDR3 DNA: TGTGCCAGCAGCCCCAGGGACAGATTCTCTGGGGCCAACGTCCTGACTTTC
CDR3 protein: CASSPRDRFSGANVLTF

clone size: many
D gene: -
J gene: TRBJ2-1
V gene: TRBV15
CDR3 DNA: TGTGCCACCAGCAGAACAATGGCCCCTTACAATGAGCAGTTCTTC
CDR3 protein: CATSRTMAPYNEQFF

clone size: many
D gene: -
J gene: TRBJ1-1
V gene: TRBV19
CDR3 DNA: TGTGCCAGTAGTATAGCGACTGAAGCTTTCTTT
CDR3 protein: CASSIATEAFF

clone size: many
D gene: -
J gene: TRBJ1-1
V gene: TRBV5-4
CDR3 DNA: TGTGCCAGCAGCTTAGATGTAACAACTGAAGCTTTCTTT
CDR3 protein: CASSLDVTTEAFF

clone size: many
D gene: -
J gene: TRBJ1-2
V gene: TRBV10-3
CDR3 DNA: TGTGCCATCAGTGACGGGCGGTCGGATGGCTACACCTTC
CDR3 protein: CAISDGRSDGYTF

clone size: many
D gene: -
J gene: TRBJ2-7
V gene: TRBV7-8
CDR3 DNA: TGTGCCAGCAGCTCCGTCTCCTTGGGCTACGAGCAGTACTTC
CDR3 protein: CASSSVSLGYEQYF

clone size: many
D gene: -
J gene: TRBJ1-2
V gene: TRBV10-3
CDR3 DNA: TGTGCCATCAGTGAGTCAGGGTATGGCTACACCTTC
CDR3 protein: CAISESGYGYTF

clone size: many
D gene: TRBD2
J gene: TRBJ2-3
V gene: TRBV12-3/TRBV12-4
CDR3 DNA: TGTGCCAGCAGTCCCGAAACGGGACTAGCGGGGGTAGATACGCAGTATTTT
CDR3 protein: CASSPETGLAGVDTQYF

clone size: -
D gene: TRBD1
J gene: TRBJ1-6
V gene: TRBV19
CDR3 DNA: TGTGCCAGTAGAGCCTGGACAGGGTCAATTTCACCCCTCCACTTT
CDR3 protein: CASRAWTGSISPLHF

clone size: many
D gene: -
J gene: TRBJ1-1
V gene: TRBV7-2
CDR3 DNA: TGTGCCAGCAGCCGAGACAGTCTGGGGGCTGAAGCTTTCTTT
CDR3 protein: CASSRDSLGAEAFF

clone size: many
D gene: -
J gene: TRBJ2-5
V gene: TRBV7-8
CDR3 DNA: TGTGCCAGCAGCTTAGGGCCTGGATTCCAAGAGACCCAGTACTTC
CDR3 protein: CASSLGPGFQETQYF

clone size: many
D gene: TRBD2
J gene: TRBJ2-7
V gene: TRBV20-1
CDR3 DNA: TGCAGTGCTCCGAATCTAGCGGAAAGCTCCTACGAGCAGTACTTC
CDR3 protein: CSAPNLAESSYEQYF

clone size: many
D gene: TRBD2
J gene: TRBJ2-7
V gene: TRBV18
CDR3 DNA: TGTGCCAGCTCCCAGAGCGGGAGTAGCTCCTACGAGCAGTACTTC
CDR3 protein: CASSQSGSSSYEQYF

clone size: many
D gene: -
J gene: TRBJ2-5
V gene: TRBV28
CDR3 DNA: TGTGCCAGCAACCCCGAGGGAGTGGGGGACCAAGAGACCCAGTACTTC
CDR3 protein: CASNPEGVGDQETQYF

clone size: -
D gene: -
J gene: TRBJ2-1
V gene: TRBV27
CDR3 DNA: TGTGCCAGCAGTCCCCGGGACACCTTGAGCTCCTACAATGAGCAGTTCTTC
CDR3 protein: CASSPRDTLSSYNEQFF

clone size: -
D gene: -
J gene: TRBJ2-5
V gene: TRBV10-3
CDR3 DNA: TGTGCCGCGTCGGGCCTCAACATGGAGACCCAGTACTTC
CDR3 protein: CAASGLNMETQYF

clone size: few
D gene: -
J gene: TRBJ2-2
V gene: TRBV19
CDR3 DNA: TGTGCCAGTAGTACCCCAGAGGGGGGCGGGAACGGGGAGCTGTTTTTT
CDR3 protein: CASSTPEGGGNGELFF

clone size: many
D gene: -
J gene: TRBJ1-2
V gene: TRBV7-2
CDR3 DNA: TGTGCCAGCAGCTTAGGAGGGGACTATGGCTACACCTTC
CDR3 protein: CASSLGGDYGYTF

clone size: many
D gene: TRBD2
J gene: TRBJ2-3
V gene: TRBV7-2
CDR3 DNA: TGTGCCAGCAGCTTAGTGGCTAGCGGGAGCGGGGGCACAGATACGCAGTATTTT
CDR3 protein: CASSLVASGSGGTDTQYF

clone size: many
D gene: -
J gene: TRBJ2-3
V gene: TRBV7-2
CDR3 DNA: TGTGCCAGCAGCTCGATCCCAGATACGCAGTATTTT
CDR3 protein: CASSSIPDTQYF

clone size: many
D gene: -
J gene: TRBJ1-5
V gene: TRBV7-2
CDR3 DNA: TGTGCCAGCAGCTCCAACAATCAGCCCCAGCATTTT
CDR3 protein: CASSSNNQPQHF

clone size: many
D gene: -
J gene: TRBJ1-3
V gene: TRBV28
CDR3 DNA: TGTGCCAGCAGTACCCCCCGGAGATCCTCTGGAAACACCATATATTTT
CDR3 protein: CASSTPRRSSGNTIYF

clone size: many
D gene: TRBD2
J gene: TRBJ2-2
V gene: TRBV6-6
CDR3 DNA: TGTGCCAGCAGTTACTCACTAGCGGGGGGCACCGGGGAGCTGTTTTTT
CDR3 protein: CASSYSLAGGTGELFF

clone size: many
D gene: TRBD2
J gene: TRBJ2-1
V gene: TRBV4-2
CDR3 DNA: TGTGCCAGCAGCCAAGATACTAGCGGAGGATACAATGAGCAGTTCTTC
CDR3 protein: CASSQDTSGGYNEQFF